The 19 T cell receptor beta chains presented below share a single source sample, sequenced in a study of T cell responses to AZD1222 COVID-19 vaccine. TCRdb's table, derived via immunoSEQ multiplex PCR, lists solely in-frame clones and lacks some. The table includes about 170,000 clones, 75% to 90% detected once. Material: peripheral blood, obtained on day 0 of AZD1222 vaccination. These receptors originate from an adult in good health.

The chain carries TRBV7-2 and TRBJ1-1; possibly TRBD1 for D (5 bases). There are 16 residues in the CDR3. From germline, CDR1 is SGHTA and CDR2 FQGNSA. V lost 3 bases and J 0 bases, leaving 14 bases between the germline ends. In nucleotides, the CDR3 is TGTGCCAGCAGCTTTGCAGGGCGGAACATGAACACTGAAGCTTTCTTT. This encodes CASSFAGRNMNTEAFF.

The rearrangement links TRBV6-6 to TRBJ2-2; D uncertain. The CDR3 has 14 residues. V lost 5 bases, J lost 7 bases, and 14 bases lay in between. Germline V gene sequence: CDR1 MNHNY, CDR2 SVGAGI (reference sequence). The CDR3 nucleotides read TGTGCCAGCAGTATTCTACCGCCCGGCGGGGAGCTGTTTTTT. The encoded protein is CASSILPPGGELFF.

The rearrangement uses TRBV6-5 and TRBJ2-3; 7 bases align to TRBD2. Germline values: CDR1 MNHEY, CDR2 SVGAGI. V shed 8 bases, J shed 6 bases, and the junction held 11 bases outside the gene matches. The CDR3 contains 14 residues. CDR3 DNA: TGTGCCAGCGCGCGGGGACCCGGGAGGGATACGCAGTATTTT. It yields the protein CASARGPGRDTQYF.

The rearrangement links TRBV9 to TRBJ1-1; TRBD1 is a possible D gene (5 bases). From germline, CDR1 is SGDLS and CDR2 YYNGEE. Deletions cut 3 bases from V and 3 bases from J, with 12 bases between. This CDR3 comprises 14 residues. The CDR3 nucleotides read TGTGCCAGCAGCGCCTGGGACGAGGACACTGAAGCTTTCTTT. It codes for CASSAWDEDTEAFF.

V usage is TRBV5-1 and J usage is TRBJ2-7; a weak D match, TRBD2 (6 bases). The CDR3 runs 14 residues. The ends were cut back, 0 bases at V and 2 bases at J, with 9 bases in the middle. The V gene's germline CDR1 is SGHRS and CDR2 YFSETQ. This CDR3 reads CASSLGSGAYEQYF. The CDR3 nucleotides are TGCGCCAGCAGCTTGGGGTCGGGGGCCTACGAGCAGTACTTC.

Of note for this clone: Other DNA sequences in the sample encode the same CDR3. This chain links TRBV9 with TRBJ2-2, with a tentative D call TRBD1 (6 bases). The CDR3 loop spans 13 amino acids. V was cut by 4 bases and J by 6 bases, with 10 bases left in between. Germline values: CDR1 SGDLS, CDR2 YYNGEE. The CDR3 nucleotides read TGTGCCAGCAGCTCCAGGGGACCCGGGGAGCTGTTTTTT. This sequence encodes CASSSRGPGELFF.

This chain connects TRBV5-1 to TRBJ1-3; 8 bases agree with TRBD1. The CDR3 is 15 amino acids. Germline-derived CDR1 and CDR2 are SGHRS and YFSETQ. J lost 4 bases, V lost 1 base, and 4 bases had no gene match. In nucleotides, the CDR3 is TGCGCCAGCAGCTTGACAGGGGGGCGAGGAAACACCATATATTTT. As protein: CASSLTGGRGNTIYF.

The CDR3 protein is CASQGAGPPYEQYF. For the CDR3, the DNA is TGTGCCAGCCAGGGGGCAGGGCCCCCCTACGAGCAGTACTTC. The chain links TRBV28 to TRBJ2-7, with 8 bases lining up with TRBD1. The CDR3 spans 14 residues. Trimming at V came to 8 bases and at J to 2 bases, leaving 8 bases not matched to a gene. The germline V gene encodes CDR1 MDHEN and CDR2 SYDVKM.

A note on this clone: A read error may account for a junction end that differs from germline. The V call is TRBV5-1, the J call TRBJ1-4; D gene ambiguous. The CDR3 covers 15 residues. The V gene's germline CDR1 is SGHRS and CDR2 YFSETQ. This CDR3 is CASSLVGAENEQLFF. The CDR3 DNA sequence: TGCGCCAGCAGCTTGGTTGGTGCAGAAAATGAACAACTGTTTTTT.

The genes are TRBV28 and TRBJ2-5; 11 bases are shared with TRBD2. This CDR3 comprises 17 residues. After removal of 4 bases from V and 3 bases from J, the junction contained 10 bases not matched to a gene. Germline V gene data show CDR1 as MDHEN and CDR2 as SYDVKM. The CDR3, as DNA: TGTGCCAGCAGTTCACTAGCGGGGGCCACGGTGGAAGAGACCCAGTACTTC. It is translated as CASSSLAGATVEETQYF.

With respect to this clone: The junction differs from germline at one of its ends, possibly a read error. The chain employs TRBV7-7 and TRBJ2-2; perhaps D is TRBD1 or TRBD2 (5 bases each). Germline CDR1 SSHAT, CDR2 FNYEAQ (reference sequence). The CDR3 contains 14 residues. The CDR3 spells CASSSWGSTGELFF. The CDR3 nucleotides read TGTGCTAGCAGCTCCTGGGGGAGCACCGGGGAGCTGTTTTTT.

The V gene is TRBV7-8, the J gene TRBJ1-1; D not certain. V was trimmed by 1 base and J by 2 bases, leaving 11 bases between them. The CDR3 has 15 residues. Germline V gene lookup returns CDR1 SGHVS and CDR2 FQNEAQ. CDR3 amino acids: CASSLDRVSNTEAFF. The CDR3 nucleotides are TGTGCCAGCAGCTTAGACCGGGTCTCTAACACTGAAGCTTTCTTT.

The rearrangement uses TRBV6-5 and TRBJ1-1; no clear D. From germline, CDR1 is MNHEY and CDR2 SVGAGI. This CDR3 is 13 amino acids long. The V end lost 2 bases, the J end lost 5 bases, and 9 bases lay between the germline ends. CDR3 bases: TGTGCCAGCAGTTACGGTGAGAGGACTGAAGCTTTCTTT. Its protein product is CASSYGERTEAFF.

This sequence joins TRBV7-3 and TRBJ1-2, with 8 bases identical to TRBD1. Germline trimming cut 5 bases from V and 2 bases from J; bases unmatched to any gene: 1. The CDR3 totals 13 residues. Germline CDR1 is SGHTA and CDR2 is FQGTGA. The CDR3 sequence is CASSNRGNYGYTF. CDR3 coding DNA: TGTGCCAGCAGCAACAGGGGGAACTATGGCTACACCTTC.

V usage is TRBV15 and J usage is TRBJ2-6, with 7 positions matching TRBD1. This CDR3 comprises 21 residues. Germline V CDR1 and CDR2: LNHNV, YYDKDF (reference sequence). The V and J ends lost 0 bases and 0 bases, in that order; junction bases with no gene match: 14. The CDR3 bases are TGTGCCACCAGCAGAGATTACCGAGACAGGGTTCTAGCCTCTGGGGCCAACGTCCTGACTTTC. Its translation is CATSRDYRDRVLASGANVLTF.

The chain carries TRBV5-4 and TRBJ1-2, with 9 bases identical to TRBD1. The length of the CDR3 is 13 residues. Germline V gives CDR1 SGHNT, CDR2 YYREEE (reference sequence). Germline trimming cut 0 bases from V and 8 bases from J; bases unmatched to any gene: 2. CDR3 region: CASSLDRGRGYTF. In DNA, the CDR3 is TGTGCCAGCAGCTTGGACAGGGGGCGCGGCTACACCTTC.

V and J are TRBV27 and TRBJ1-6, with TRBD1 matching over 10 bases. The V gene's germline CDR1 is MNHEY and CDR2 SMNVEV (reference sequence). This CDR3 is built from 16 residues. After removal of 5 bases from V and 10 bases from J, the junction contained 11 bases not matched to a gene. CDR3 region: CASSPGTGEILSPLHF. As DNA, the CDR3 is TGTGCCAGCAGTCCAGGGACAGGGGAAATTCTCTCACCCCTCCACTTT.

This rearrangement joins TRBV3-1 (or the pseudogene TRBV3-2) to TRBJ2-3; TRBD2 aligns across 9 bases. The germline V gene encodes CDR1 LGHDT and CDR2 YNNKEL (reference sequence). J gave up 1 base and V 4 bases, and 6 bases lay outside the gene matches. CDR3 size: 16 residues. CDR3 protein: CASSPRIAGGTDTQYF. The CDR3 bases are TGTGCCAGCAGCCCCCGTATAGCGGGGGGCACAGATACGCAGTATTTT.

V and J are TRBV25-1 and TRBJ1-3, with 7 bases fitting TRBD1. After removal of 1 base from V and 2 bases from J, the junction contained 8 bases not matched to a gene. The CDR3 has 17 amino acids. Germline V CDR1 and CDR2: MGHDK, SYGVNS. The CDR3 region has the DNA TGTGCCAGCAGTGAATTCGCAGGGGGAGAACCTGGAAACACCATATATTTT. This sequence encodes CASSEFAGGEPGNTIYF.